The rows below give T cell receptor beta chains drawn from one sample of a study of blood T cell repertoires in COVID-19. Sequenced by immunoSEQ multiplex PCR; TCRdb stores in-frame clones only, minus some. The profile shows about 35,000 clones, about 80% of them singletons. The specimen sequenced was peripheral blood. Receptors were obtained from a man aged 50-60 years with acute or convalescent COVID-19. Both conserved end residues are part of each CDR3. The order of the fields is J gene, clone size, D gene, V gene, CDR3 protein, CDR3 DNA. D genes are given only for firm matches. A clone size is listed for some rows: how often the clone was seen (once, few, many), or a class if it is expanded.

TRBJ1-5 - - TRBV19 CASSRGGASSNQPQHF TGTGCCAGTAGTAGGGGCGGGGCGTCTAGCAATCAGCCCCAGCATTTT
TRBJ1-4 - - TRBV5-1 CASSFEGRDEKLFF TGCGCCAGCAGCTTCGAAGGGAGGGATGAAAAACTGTTTTTT
TRBJ2-1 - - TRBV9 CASSPGHGSYNEQFF TGTGCCAGCAGCCCTGGACATGGCTCCTACAATGAGCAGTTCTTC
TRBJ2-2 - - TRBV30 CAWSVRSGELFF TGTGCCTGGAGTGTACGGAGCGGGGAGCTGTTTTTT
TRBJ1-1 - - TRBV5-4 CASSSGGAGAEAFF TGTGCCAGCAGCTCCGGGGGGGCTGGCGCTGAAGCTTTCTTT
TRBJ1-1 - - TRBV5-5 CASHNLSGVNTEAFF TGTGCCAGCCACAACTTATCAGGGGTGAACACTGAAGCTTTCTTT
TRBJ2-5 once - TRBV3-1/TRBV3-2 CAIDGGRSAETQYF TGTGCCATCGATGGGGGCAGAAGCGCAGAGACCCAGTACTTC
TRBJ2-5 - - TRBV24-1 CATSDIDIYETQYF TGTGCCACCAGTGATATAGACATTTACGAGACCCAGTACTTC
TRBJ1-5 - - TRBV9 CASSPQGNQPQHF TGTGCCAGCAGCCCTCAGGGTAATCAGCCCCAGCATTTT
TRBJ1-1 - TRBD1 TRBV7-9 CASSVRQGRTEAFF TGTGCCAGCAGCGTCCGACAGGGGCGGACTGAAGCTTTCTTT
TRBJ2-7 - - TRBV3-1/TRBV3-2 CASSPGRPPRPYEQYF TGTGCCAGCAGCCCAGGTCGCCCTCCCAGGCCCTACGAGCAGTACTTC
TRBJ2-2 - TRBD2 TRBV28 CASRGTSGSSWTGELFF TGTGCCAGCAGGGGGACTAGCGGGAGTAGTTGGACCGGGGAGCTGTTTTTT
TRBJ2-7 - TRBD2 TRBV4-1 CASSQALADYEQYF TGCGCCAGCAGCCAAGCACTAGCGGACTACGAGCAGTACTTC
TRBJ1-1 - TRBD1 TRBV19 CATLQGGNTEAFF TGTGCCACCTTACAGGGGGGGAACACTGAAGCTTTCTTT
TRBJ2-3 - TRBD1 TRBV7-9 CASSVQGNADTQYF TGTGCCAGCAGTGTACAGGGGAATGCAGATACGCAGTATTTT
TRBJ1-5 - - TRBV19 CASSISGDQPQHF TGTGCCAGTAGTATCTCCGGGGATCAGCCCCAGCATTTT
TRBJ1-2 few - TRBV2 CARELQGNYGYTF TGTGCCAGGGAGTTACAGGGTAACTATGGCTACACCTTC
TRBJ2-5 few - TRBV24-1 CATSDYHRGGVETQYF TGTGCCACCAGTGATTATCACAGGGGGGGGGTCGAGACCCAGTACTTC
TRBJ2-1 - TRBD1 TRBV5-8 CASSEWTGGSYNEQFF TGTGCCAGCAGCGAATGGACAGGGGGCTCCTACAATGAGCAGTTCTTC
TRBJ2-3 - - TRBV10-3 CAISESQWTDTQYF TGTGCCATCAGTGAGTCCCAGTGGACAGATACGCAGTATTTT
TRBJ2-5 - - TRBV2 CATGQTLETQYF TGTGCCACAGGACAAACGCTGGAGACCCAGTACTTC